Below are 30 T cell receptor beta chains sequenced from a single sample in a study of blood T cell repertoires in COVID-19. Clones were read by immunoSEQ multiplex PCR, and TCRdb kept only the in-frame ones, dropping some. Counted here are tens of thousands of clones, more than 75% occurring once; the ten biggest clones make up less than 8.5%. Material for sequencing was peripheral blood. These receptor sequences come from a human donor in a cohort sampled during active COVID-19.

V gene TRBV19 combines with J gene TRBJ2-7; 9 positions match TRBD2. The length of the CDR3 is 16 residues. J gave up 4 bases and V 5 bases, and 12 bases lay outside the gene matches. Germline-derived CDR1 and CDR2 are LNHDA and SQIVND (reference sequence). CDR3 amino acids: CASSALSSGGLYEQYF. The CDR3 DNA sequence: TGTGCCAGTAGTGCCCTATCAAGCGGGGGGTTGTACGAGCAGTACTTC.

Sample share makes this clone medium-sized (0.01 to 0.1%). The rearrangement uses TRBV30 and TRBJ2-7, with TRBD1 identical over 10 bases. This CDR3 contains 13 residues. The trim removed 8 bases at V and 4 bases at J, leaving 8 bases unmatched. CDR1 is GTSNPN, CDR2 SVGIG, per germline (reference sequence). CDR3 region: CALFRDRGYEQYF. CDR3 in DNA: TGTGCCCTTTTCCGGGACAGGGGTTACGAGCAGTACTTC.

The chain links TRBV19 to TRBJ2-7; no clear D gene. The germline V gene has CDR1 LNHDA and CDR2 SQIVND (reference sequence). There are 11 residues in the CDR3. V shed 3 bases and J shed 6 bases, with 6 bases lying between them. CDR3 DNA: TGTGCCAGTAGTATCGGTACCGAGCAGTACTTC. The encoded protein is CASSIGTEQYF.

The rearrangement uses TRBV19 and TRBJ2-7; 10 positions match TRBD1. The CDR3 consists of 13 residues. V was pared by 8 bases and J by 4 bases, with 5 bases of the junction left unmatched. Germline V gene lookup returns CDR1 LNHDA and CDR2 SQIVND (reference sequence). CDR3 sequence: CASGTGASYEQYF. The DNA of the CDR3 is TGTGCCAGTGGGACAGGGGCGTCGTACGAGCAGTACTTC.

The rearrangement links TRBV18 to TRBJ1-4; 7 bases match TRBD1. The J segment lost 3 bases and the V segment lost 6 bases, leaving 10 bases of the junction unmatched. The CDR3 contains 16 residues. In germline, CDR1 is KGHSH, CDR2 LQKENI. As DNA, the CDR3 is TGTGCCAGCTCGTCAGGCGGAGGGACAGCTAATGAAAAACTGTTTTTT. It translates to CASSSGGGTANEKLFF.

The rearrangement joins TRBV18 to TRBJ2-5, with 11 bases aligning to TRBD2. V dropped 2 bases and J dropped 2; count of bases not matched to a gene: 1. Germline CDR1 is KGHSH and CDR2 is LQKENI. The CDR3 sequence is 15 residues long. The CDR3 here is CASSPTSGRQETQYF. CDR3 nucleotides: TGTGCCAGCTCACCAACTAGCGGGAGACAAGAGACCCAGTACTTC.

The rearrangement links TRBV7-8 to TRBJ1-4; 7 bases match TRBD1. The CDR3 consists of 14 residues. Germline V CDR1 and CDR2: SGHVS, FQNEAQ. V shed 5 bases, J shed 7 bases, and the junction held 7 bases outside the gene matches. The DNA of the CDR3 is TGTGCCAGCAGCCATGGGACAGTATCTGAAAAACTGTTTTTT. It codes for CASSHGTVSEKLFF.

This clone was seen just once. The gene calls are TRBV7-2 and TRBJ2-7; D unresolved. The germline CDR1 and CDR2 sequences are SGHTA and FQGNSA. This CDR3 is 15 amino acids long. Trimming shortened V by 11 bases and J by 2 bases, and 22 bases separated the two germline ends. The CDR3 spells CAASTADTLPYEQYF. The CDR3 coding sequence is TGTGCCGCCTCTACCGCCGATACCCTTCCCTACGAGCAGTACTTC.

The chain is built from TRBV6-5 and TRBJ1-3, with no clear D. Trimming cost V 2 bases and J 2 bases, with 10 bases left between them. This CDR3 has 15 residues. CDR1 MNHEY and CDR2 SVGAGI come from the germline V gene. This CDR3 reads CASSYRGDAGNTIYF. The CDR3 nucleotides are TGTGCCAGCAGTTACCGAGGAGACGCTGGAAACACCATATATTTT.

About this clone itself: The junction and the germline gene differ at one end; a read error may be behind it. V is TRBV7-7 and J is TRBJ2-1; 15 bases are a match to TRBD2. CDR3 length: 18 residues. Per germline, CDR1 SSHAT and CDR2 FNYEAQ (reference sequence). The CDR3 region is CASSLAFWTSGGDNEQFF. DNA for the CDR3: TGTGCTAGCAGCTTAGCGTTTTGGACTAGCGGGGGGGACAATGAGCAGTTCTTC. Full variable domain (remainder filled in from reference TRBV7-7 and TRBJ2-1): GAGVSQSPRYKVTKRGQDVTLRCDPISSHATLYWYQQALGQGPEFLTYFNYEAQPDKSGLPSDRFSAERPEGSISTLTIQRTEQRDSAMYRCASSLAFWTSGGDNEQFFGPGTRLTVL.

This clone has only a few counts. V usage is TRBV7-9 and J usage is TRBJ1-5, with 8 bases that match TRBD1. Germline lookup yields CDR1 SEHNR and CDR2 FQNEAQ (reference sequence). V gave up 5 bases and J gave up 2 bases; unmatched junction bases: 14. The CDR3 loop spans 18 amino acids. The CDR3 spells CASSPTQGGTRGNQPQHF. CDR3 in DNA: TGTGCCAGCAGCCCCACACAGGGGGGGACTCGGGGCAATCAGCCCCAGCATTTT.

V is TRBV29-1 and J is TRBJ2-7; D possibly corresponds to TRBD1 (6 bases). Between the trimmed V and J ends, which lost 2 bases and 3 bases, there was a span of 11 bases. The V gene's germline CDR1 is SQVTM and CDR2 ANQGSEA. This CDR3 region has 13 residues. CDR3 region: CSVEPEGDYEQYF. CDR3 coding DNA: TGCAGCGTTGAACCCGAGGGGGACTACGAGCAGTACTTC.

The rearrangement uses TRBV5-6 and TRBJ1-1, with 7 positions matching TRBD1. The germline V gene encodes CDR1 SGHDT and CDR2 YYEEEE. The CDR3 runs 15 residues. With V trimmed by 3 bases and J by 0 bases, 5 bases remained unmatched. CDR3 DNA sequence: TGTGCCAGCAGCTGGGTAGGGGGCATGAACACTGAAGCTTTCTTT. This translates into CASSWVGGMNTEAFF.

The rearrangement links TRBV6-4 to TRBJ1-3, with 8 bases matching TRBD1. The germline V gene has CDR1 MRHNA and CDR2 SNTAGT. The CDR3 runs to 16 residues. V shed 6 bases, J shed 0 bases, and the junction held 7 bases outside the gene matches. As DNA, the CDR3 is TGTGCCAGCAGCAGGAAGGACAGGGTCTCTGGAAACACCATATATTTT. Its protein is CASSRKDRVSGNTIYF.

The chain uses TRBV6-5 and TRBJ1-2; D is unresolved. From germline, CDR1 is MNHEY and CDR2 SVGAGI. The V end was cut by 5 bases, the J end by 8 bases, with 15 bases between. CDR3 length equals 13 residues. The CDR3 loop is CASSPGGRGGYTF. As DNA, the CDR3 is TGTGCCAGCAGTCCCGGTGGGCGTGGGGGCTACACCTTC.

The chain links TRBV4-1 to TRBJ2-1; tentatively, D is TRBD2 (5 bases). Looked up from germline, CDR1 is MGHRA and CDR2 is YSYEKL. Trimming removed 5 bases at V and 4 bases at J, with 15 bases between. CDR3 length: 15 residues. CDR3 nucleotides: TGCGCCAGCAGCAAAGGTCAACTAGGGTACAATGAGCAGTTCTTC. Its protein product is CASSKGQLGYNEQFF.

V usage is TRBV9 and J usage is TRBJ1-2, with 8 bases identical to TRBD1. Losses at the gene ends were 0 bases for V and 7 bases for J; bases not matched to a gene: 11. Germline V gene data show CDR1 as SGDLS and CDR2 as YYNGEE. The CDR3 runs 16 residues. The CDR3 sequence: CASSVGGTGIGGGYTF. DNA of the CDR3: TGTGCCAGCAGCGTAGGAGGGACAGGAATTGGGGGTGGCTACACCTTC.

This clone was observed a single time. The rearrangement joins TRBV5-4 to TRBJ2-5; a possible D gene is TRBD1 (6 bases). V was cut by 4 bases and J by 2 bases, with 15 bases left in between. The germline V gene has CDR1 SGHNT and CDR2 YYREEE (reference sequence). The CDR3 loop spans 15 amino acids. CDR3 amino acids: CASSTQQGKQETQYF. The CDR3 DNA reads as TGTGCCAGCAGCACACAACAGGGCAAACAAGAGACCCAGTACTTC.

V usage is TRBV7-9 and J usage is TRBJ2-7; D is unclear. Trimming stripped 2 bases from V and 1 base from J, with 9 bases between. Germline CDR1 and CDR2: SEHNR and FQNEAQ (reference sequence). The CDR3 spans 14 residues. The CDR3 here is CASSLSEDSYEQYF. The CDR3 nucleotides are TGTGCCAGCAGCTTATCCGAGGATTCCTACGAGCAGTACTTC.

As for this clone: Other DNA sequences of this sample code for an identical CDR3. The V call is TRBV5-6, the J call TRBJ2-3; tentatively, D is TRBD1 (6 bases). The CDR3 has 13 amino acids. Germline loops: CDR1 SGHDT, CDR2 YYEEEE. Trimming pared 2 bases from V and 4 bases from J, leaving 8 bases between. The DNA for the CDR3 is TGTGCCAGCAGCTTACAGGGCCCAGATACGCAGTATTTT. Translation: CASSLQGPDTQYF. Variable domain in full (rest from reference TRBV5-6 and TRBJ2-3): DAGVTQSPTHLIKTRGQQVTLRCSPKSGHDTVSWYQQALGQGPQFIFQYYEEEERQRGNFPDRFSGHQFPNYSSELNVNALLLGDSALYLCASSLQGPDTQYFGPGTRLTVL.

This chain connects TRBV6-4 to TRBJ1-5, with 10 bases identical to TRBD1. V gave up 11 bases and J gave up 6 bases; unmatched junction bases: 7. The CDR3 runs to 13 residues. Germline-derived CDR1 and CDR2 are MRHNA and SNTAGT. Written as DNA, the CDR3 is TGTGCCGGTAGACAGGGGGCCTTTCAGCCCCAGCATTTT. Its protein product is CAGRQGAFQPQHF.

This chain links TRBV2 with TRBJ2-7; the D gene is possibly TRBD1 (5 bases). This CDR3 region has 13 residues. The germline V gene has CDR1 SNHLY and CDR2 FYNNEI. Between the trimmed V and J ends, which lost 7 bases and 6 bases, there was a span of 16 bases. The CDR3 region is CASIRGTLGEQYF. CDR3 nucleotide sequence: TGTGCCAGCATAAGGGGCACCTTGGGCGAGCAGTACTTC. Variable domain in full (rest from reference TRBV2 and TRBJ2-7): EPEVTQTPSHQVTQMGQEVILRCVPISNHLYFYWYRQILGQKVEFLVSFYNNEISEKSEIFDDQFSVERPDGSNFTLKIRSTKLEDSAMYFCASIRGTLGEQYFGPGTRLTVT.

This clone has only one observation. CDR3 sequence (DNA): TGTGCCTGGAGTTCCAAGCGGGGGTACAATGAGCAGTTCTTC. Translated: CAWSSKRGYNEQFF. The chain couples TRBV30 to TRBJ2-1, with TRBD2 identical over 8 bases. The J segment lost 4 bases and the V segment lost 2 bases, leaving 4 bases of the junction unmatched. The CDR3 is 14 residues long. Germline V gene data show CDR1 as GTSNPN and CDR2 as SVGIG (reference sequence). Combining the CDR3 with reference TRBV30 and TRBJ2-1 gives the whole variable domain SQTIHQWPATLVQPVGSPLSLECTVEGTSNPNLYWYRQAAGRGLQLLFYSVGIGQISSEVPQNLSASRPQDRQFILSSKKLLLSDSGFYLCAWSSKRGYNEQFFGPGTRLTVL.

This clone appeared once. The chain has TRBV6-1 and TRBJ2-6; 11 bases align to TRBD1. The V gene's germline CDR1 is MNHNS and CDR2 SASEGT. V lost 4 bases to trimming and J lost 2 bases; unmatched junction nucleotides: 7. The CDR3 totals 18 residues. The CDR3 is CASSGGTGGRAGANVLTF. Written as DNA, the CDR3 is TGTGCCAGCAGTGGCGGGACAGGGGGAAGGGCTGGGGCCAACGTCCTGACTTTC.

This clone was seen a handful of times. CDR3 DNA sequence: TGTGCCAGTGCGGGAGCCACAAATCAGCCCCAGCATTTT. Translated, it gives CASAGATNQPQHF. V gene TRBV19 combines with J gene TRBJ1-5; no clear D. Germline V lookup: CDR1 LNHDA, CDR2 SQIVND (reference sequence). The CDR3 is 13 amino acids. Trimming removed 8 bases from V and 4 bases from J, with 12 bases in between.

This CDR3 is CASSEPGQGANQPQHF. The CDR3 region has the DNA TGTGCCAGCAGTGAGCCAGGACAGGGGGCGAATCAGCCCCAGCATTTT. The chain combines TRBV6-2 or TRBV6-3 with TRBJ1-5; the match to TRBD1 covers 11 bases. In germline, CDR1 is MNHEY, CDR2 SVGEGT. Trimming cost V 5 bases and J 4 bases; bases outside gene matches: 7. This CDR3 comprises 16 residues.

This sequence joins TRBV7-2 and TRBJ1-4, with 8 bases matching TRBD1. Looked up from germline, CDR1 is SGHTA and CDR2 is FQGNSA. This CDR3 region has 16 residues. The J segment lost 4 bases and the V segment lost 4 bases, leaving 8 bases of the junction unmatched. CDR3 region: CASSSDLGQGNEKLFF. The CDR3 coding sequence is TGTGCCAGCAGCTCAGATCTAGGACAGGGTAATGAAAAACTGTTTTTT.

This clone showed up just a few times. V is TRBV5-5 and J is TRBJ2-5; 10 bases match TRBD2. Germline trimming cut 4 bases from V and 5 bases from J; bases unmatched to any gene: 11. Germline V gene data show CDR1 as SGHKS and CDR2 as YYEKEE (reference sequence). The CDR3 sequence is 16 residues long. The CDR3 DNA follows: TGTGCCAGCAGCCCCCCCAGCGGGGGGGCCGTGGAGACCCAGTACTTC. It encodes CASSPPSGGAVETQYF. The full variable domain, rest sourced from reference TRBV5-5 and TRBJ2-5, is DAGVTQSPTHLIKTRGQQVTLRCSPISGHKSVSWYQQVLGQGPQFIFQYYEKEERGRGNFPDRFSARQFPNYSSELNVNALLLGDSALYLCASSPPSGGAVETQYFGPGTRLLVL.

The chain recombines TRBV10-3 with TRBJ1-1; D possibly corresponds to TRBD1 (5 bases). Germline V lookup: CDR1 ENHRY, CDR2 SYGVKD. The CDR3 totals 14 residues. Trimming stripped 6 bases from V and 2 bases from J, with 13 bases between. The CDR3 DNA sequence: TGTGCCATCAGGGAGACAGTCTCCAACACTGAAGCTTTCTTT. This encodes CAIRETVSNTEAFF.

The rearrangement joins TRBV9 to TRBJ1-3; possible D gene TRBD1, 6 bases. The CDR3 extends over 14 amino acids. The V and J ends lost 3 bases and 4 bases respectively, with 11 bases between them. Germline V gene data show CDR1 as SGDLS and CDR2 as YYNGEE. CDR3 loop: CASSATGSGNTIYF. CDR3 sequence (DNA): TGTGCCAGCAGCGCAACAGGGTCCGGAAACACCATATATTTT. The full variable domain, its missing parts supplied by reference TRBV9 and TRBJ1-3, is DSGVTQTPKHLITATGQRVTLRCSPRSGDLSVYWYQQSLDQGLQFLIQYYNGEERAKGNILERFSAQQFPDLHSELNLSSLELGDSALYFCASSATGSGNTIYFGEGSWLTVV.